This paragraph covers one T cell receptor (beta chain) sequence. TCRdb's table, derived via immunoSEQ multiplex PCR, lists solely in-frame clones and lacks some. The data show about 69,000 clones, with approximately 75% seen just once and approximately 50% held by the top ten. The entry originates in a study of blood T cell repertoires in COVID-19. Study-wide context: Material from acute and convalescent COVID-19 was sourced from the United States, Italy and Spain. Sources were T cells, B-cell-depleted T cells, or PBMCs; the material itself was cDNA or gDNA.

Looked up from germline, CDR1 is LGHDT and CDR2 is YNNKEL (reference sequence). This CDR3 spans 15 amino acids. The junction had 1 base not matched to a gene; V was cut back by 1 base and J by 2 bases. This sequence joins TRBV3-1 (or the pseudogene TRBV3-2) and TRBJ2-3, with 9 bases that match TRBD2. The sample comprised peripheral blood. The clonotype comes from a human donor in a cohort sampled during active COVID-19. The CDR3 DNA reads TGTGCCAGCAGCCAAGGGACTAGCGTCACAGATACGCAGTATTTT. Translated: CASSQGTSVTDTQYF.